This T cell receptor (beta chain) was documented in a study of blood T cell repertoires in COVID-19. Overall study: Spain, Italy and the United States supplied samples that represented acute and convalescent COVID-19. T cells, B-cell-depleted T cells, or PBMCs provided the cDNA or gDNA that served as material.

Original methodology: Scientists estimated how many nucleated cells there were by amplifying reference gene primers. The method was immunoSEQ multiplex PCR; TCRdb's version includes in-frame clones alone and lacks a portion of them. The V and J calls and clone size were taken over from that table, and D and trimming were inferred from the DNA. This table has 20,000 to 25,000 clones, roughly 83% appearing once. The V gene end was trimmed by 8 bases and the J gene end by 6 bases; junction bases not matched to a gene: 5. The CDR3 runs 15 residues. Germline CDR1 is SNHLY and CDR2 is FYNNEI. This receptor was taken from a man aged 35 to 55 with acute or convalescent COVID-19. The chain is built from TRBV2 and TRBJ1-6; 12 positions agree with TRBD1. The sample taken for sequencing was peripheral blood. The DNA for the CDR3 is TGTGCCAGCGGGGGACAGGGGGCTGTTAATTCACCCCTCCACTTT. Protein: CASGGQGAVNSPLHF.